The rows below give T cell receptor beta chains drawn from one sample of a study of cytomegalovirus exposure and HLA in healthy donors. Profiling relied on immunoSEQ multiplex PCR, and the TCRdb table lists in-frame clones only, not all of them. This table has about 57,000 clones, around 70% appearing once. What was sequenced was PBMCs. Receptor source: a woman aged 50 to 60 in good health and CMV-seronegative. CDR3s include the opening cysteine and the closing phenylalanine or tryptophan. The D gene is left open where the match is weak. Size is omitted from some rows. Given values are once, few, many or a class for expanded clones.

-	TRBV10-2	-	TRBJ1-2	TGCGCCAGCTCCGCTAGTGGGTATGACTACACCTTC	CASSASGYDYTF
-	TRBV7-6	-	TRBJ2-1	TGTGCCAGCAGCTTATTCCCGGAGAATGAGCAGTTCTTC	CASSLFPENEQFF
-	TRBV4-1	TRBD2	TRBJ2-3	TGCGCCAGCAGCCACCGCCTCGAGACTAGCGGGGGGTTAGATACGCAGTATTTT	CASSHRLETSGGLDTQYF
-	TRBV10-3	TRBD2	TRBJ2-1	TGTGCCATCAGTGCAACTAGCGGGGCCCGCTCCGGCCACAATGAGCAGTTCTTC	CAISATSGARSGHNEQFF
-	TRBV18	TRBD2	TRBJ2-5	TGTGCCAGCTCACCTTTACTAGCGGGGAGCCAAGAGACCCAGTACTTC	CASSPLLAGSQETQYF
few	TRBV2	TRBD2	TRBJ2-5	TGTGCCAGCAGGCCTAGCGGGGGGACACAAGAGACCCAGTACTTC	CASRPSGGTQETQYF
-	TRBV7-9	TRBD2	TRBJ2-2	TGTGCCAGCAGCTTAGTGGCGGCGGGAGGCGGGGAGCTGTTTTTT	CASSLVAAGGGELFF
-	TRBV5-1	-	TRBJ2-3	TGCGCCAGCAGCTTGGGATGGGGGGGCACAGATACGCAGTATTTT	CASSLGWGGTDTQYF
few	TRBV7-9	TRBD2	TRBJ2-3	TGTGCCAGCAGCGCTACGGGGGGGGTGACAGATACGCAGTATTTT	CASSATGGVTDTQYF
-	TRBV27	-	TRBJ2-5	TGTGCCAGCAGTTTCTCCGAGGGGAGGGAGACCCAGTACTTC	CASSFSEGRETQYF
few	TRBV5-1	TRBD1	TRBJ2-6	TGCGCCAGCAGCGAGGGACAGTCTGGGGCCAACGTCCTGACTTTC	CASSEGQSGANVLTF
few	TRBV6-1	TRBD1	TRBJ1-5	TGTGCCAGCAGTGAACAAGGGATGAGAGGGACAGGGGCCTCTGGGGCCCAGCATTTT	CASSEQGMRGTGASGAQHF
few	TRBV5-1	TRBD1	TRBJ2-3	TGCGCCAGCAGCTTGGCAGGGGGCATCACAGATACGCAGTATTTT	CASSLAGGITDTQYF